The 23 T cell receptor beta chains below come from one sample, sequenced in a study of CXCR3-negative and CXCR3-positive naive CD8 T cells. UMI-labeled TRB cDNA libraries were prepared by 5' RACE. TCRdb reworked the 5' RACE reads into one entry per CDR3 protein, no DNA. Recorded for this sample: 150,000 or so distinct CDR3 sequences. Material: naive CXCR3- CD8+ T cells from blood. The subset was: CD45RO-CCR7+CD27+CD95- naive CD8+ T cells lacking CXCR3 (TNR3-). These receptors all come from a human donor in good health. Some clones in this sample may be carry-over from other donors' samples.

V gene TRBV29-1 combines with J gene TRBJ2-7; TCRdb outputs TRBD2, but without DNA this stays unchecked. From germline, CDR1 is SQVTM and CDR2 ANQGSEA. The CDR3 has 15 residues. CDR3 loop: CSVEEGTSGSYEQYF.

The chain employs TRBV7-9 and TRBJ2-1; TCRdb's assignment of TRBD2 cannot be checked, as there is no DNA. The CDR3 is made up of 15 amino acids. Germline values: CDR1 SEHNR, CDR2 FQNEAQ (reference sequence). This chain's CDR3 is CASSLGLAVHNEQFF.

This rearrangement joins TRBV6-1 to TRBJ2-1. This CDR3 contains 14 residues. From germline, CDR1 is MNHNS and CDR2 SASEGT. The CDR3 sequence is CASSHSGAYNEQFF.

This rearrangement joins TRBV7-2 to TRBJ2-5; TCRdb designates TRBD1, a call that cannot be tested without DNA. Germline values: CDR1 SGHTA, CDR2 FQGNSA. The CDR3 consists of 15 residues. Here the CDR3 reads CASSASPTGFGTQYF. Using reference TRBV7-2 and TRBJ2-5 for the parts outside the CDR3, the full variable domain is GAGVSQSPSNKVTEKGKDVELRCDPISGHTALYWYRQSLGQGLEFLIYFQGNSAPDKSGLPSDRFSAERTGGSVSTLTIQRTQQEDSAVYLCASSASPTGFGTQYFGPGTRLLVL.

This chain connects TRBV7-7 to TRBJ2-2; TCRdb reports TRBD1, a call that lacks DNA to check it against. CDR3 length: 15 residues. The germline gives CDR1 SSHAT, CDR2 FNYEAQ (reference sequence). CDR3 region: CASSLDREITGELFF.

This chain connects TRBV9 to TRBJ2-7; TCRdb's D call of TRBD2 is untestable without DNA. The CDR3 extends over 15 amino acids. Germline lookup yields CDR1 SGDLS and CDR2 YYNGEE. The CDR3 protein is CASSSSSGPIYEQYF.

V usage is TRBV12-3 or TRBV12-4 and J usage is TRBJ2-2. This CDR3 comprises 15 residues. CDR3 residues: CASSPNNLGTGELFF.

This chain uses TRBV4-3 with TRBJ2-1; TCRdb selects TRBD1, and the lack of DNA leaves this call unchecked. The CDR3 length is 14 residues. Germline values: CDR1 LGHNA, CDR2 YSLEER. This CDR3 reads CASSQDLGVDEQFF.

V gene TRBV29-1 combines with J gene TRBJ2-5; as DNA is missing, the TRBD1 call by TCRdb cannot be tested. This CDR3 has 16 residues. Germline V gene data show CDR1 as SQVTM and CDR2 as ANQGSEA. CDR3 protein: CSVLLLTGGVGESQYF. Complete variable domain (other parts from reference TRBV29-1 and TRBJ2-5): SAVISQKPSRDICQRGTSLTIQCQVDSQVTMMFWYRQQPGQSLTLIATANQGSEATYESGFVIDKFPISRPNLTFSTLTVSNMSPEDSSIYLCSVLLLTGGVGESQYFGPGTRLLVL.

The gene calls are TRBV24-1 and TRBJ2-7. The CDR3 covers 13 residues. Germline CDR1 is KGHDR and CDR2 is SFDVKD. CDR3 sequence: CATSARGSYEQYF.

CDR3 protein: CASSPAGGVPSSYEQYF. The chain uses TRBV7-9 and TRBJ2-7; the TCRdb call, TRBD2, lacks DNA for checking. CDR3 size: 17 residues. CDR1 and CDR2 (germline): SEHNR, FQNEAQ (reference sequence).

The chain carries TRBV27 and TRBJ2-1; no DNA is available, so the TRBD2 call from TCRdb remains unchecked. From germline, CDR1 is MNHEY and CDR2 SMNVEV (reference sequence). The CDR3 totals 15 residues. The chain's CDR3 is CASSLGTSFYNEQFF.

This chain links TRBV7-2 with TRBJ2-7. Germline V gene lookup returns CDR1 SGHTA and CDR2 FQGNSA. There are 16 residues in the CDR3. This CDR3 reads CASSFSAVKSSYEQYF.

The CDR3 reads CASSFDRITGYTF. The chain recombines TRBV7-9 with TRBJ1-2; TCRdb designates TRBD1, a call that cannot be tested without DNA. The germline V gene has CDR1 SEHNR and CDR2 FQNEAQ (reference sequence). The CDR3 has 13 residues.

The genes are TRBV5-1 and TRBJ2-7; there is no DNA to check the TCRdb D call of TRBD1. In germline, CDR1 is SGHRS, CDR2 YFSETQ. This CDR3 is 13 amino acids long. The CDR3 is CASSISGGYEQYF. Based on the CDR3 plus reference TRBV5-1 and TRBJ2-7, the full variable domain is KAGVTQTPRYLIKTRGQQVTLSCSPISGHRSVSWYQQTPGQGLQFLFEYFSETQRNKGNFPGRFSGRQFSNSRSEMNVSTLELGDSALYLCASSISGGYEQYFGPGTRLTVT.

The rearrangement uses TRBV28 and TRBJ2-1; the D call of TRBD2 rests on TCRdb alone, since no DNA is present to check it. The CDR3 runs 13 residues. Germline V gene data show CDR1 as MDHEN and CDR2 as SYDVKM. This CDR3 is CASSRERHNEQFF.

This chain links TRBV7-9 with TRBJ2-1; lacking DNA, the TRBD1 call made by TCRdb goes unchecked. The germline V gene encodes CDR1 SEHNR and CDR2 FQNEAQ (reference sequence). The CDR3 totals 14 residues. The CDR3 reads CASSFGTAYNEQFF.

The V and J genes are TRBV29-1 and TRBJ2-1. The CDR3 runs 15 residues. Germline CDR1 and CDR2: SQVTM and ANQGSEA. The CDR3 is CSVEDAGGSYNEQFF.

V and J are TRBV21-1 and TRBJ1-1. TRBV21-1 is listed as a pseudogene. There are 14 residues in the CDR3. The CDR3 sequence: CASKGTVGGTEAFF.

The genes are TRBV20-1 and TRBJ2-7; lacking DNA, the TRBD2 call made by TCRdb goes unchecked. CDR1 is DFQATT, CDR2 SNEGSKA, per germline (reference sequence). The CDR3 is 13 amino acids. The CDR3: CTASGLAGGEQYF.

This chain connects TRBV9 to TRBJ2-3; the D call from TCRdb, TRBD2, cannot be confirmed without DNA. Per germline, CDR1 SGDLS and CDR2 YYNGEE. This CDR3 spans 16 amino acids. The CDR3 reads CASSPRLAGNTDTQYF. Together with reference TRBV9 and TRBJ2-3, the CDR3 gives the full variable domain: DSGVTQTPKHLITATGQRVTLRCSPRSGDLSVYWYQQSLDQGLQFLIQYYNGEERAKGNILERFSAQQFPDLHSELNLSSLELGDSALYFCASSPRLAGNTDTQYFGPGTRLTVL.

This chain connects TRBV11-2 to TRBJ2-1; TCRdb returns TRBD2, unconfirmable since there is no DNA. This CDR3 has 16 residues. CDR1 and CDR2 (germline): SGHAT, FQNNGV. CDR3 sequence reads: CASSLGQFGRDNEQFF. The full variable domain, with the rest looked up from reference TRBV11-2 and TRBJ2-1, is EAGVAQSPRYKIIEKRQSVAFWCNPISGHATLYWYQQILGQGPKLLIQFQNNGVVDDSQLPKDRFSAERLKGVDSTLKIQPAKLEDSAVYLCASSLGQFGRDNEQFFGPGTRLTVL.

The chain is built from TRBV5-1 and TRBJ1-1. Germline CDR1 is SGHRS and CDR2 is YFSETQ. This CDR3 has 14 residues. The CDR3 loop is CASSLGATNTEAFF.